This TCR beta chain appears in the sequencing data of a study of shared clonotypes between healthy human individuals. CDR1 and CDR2 (germline): MGHRA, YSYEKL. This CDR3 is 15 amino acids long. Trimming removed 0 bases from V and 5 bases from J, with 13 bases in between. CD45RO-negative cells were positively selected for CCR7, leaving out terminally differentiated effector memory CD45RA+ cells. Each subset's genomic DNA was shared equally among a number of immunoSEQ plates. Clones were sequenced by immunoSEQ multiplex PCR, and TCRdb holds only the in-frame ones, with some missing. Here the sample spans 700,000 to 950,000 clones, around 96% being singletons. Concerning this clone itself: Its antigen is currently unknown.

Study-wide findings and caveats: The sharing of about 5% of naive CD4 clonotypes was seen across a few donors. Relative to memory subsets, naive subsets generally showed larger estimated richness. Tissues were not sampled, only blood, and their repertoires likely differ.

This TCR derives from a man aged 30 to 39 in good health. V usage is TRBV4-1 and J usage is TRBJ2-5; D unresolved. Material: naive CD8+ T cells sorted from blood. CDR3 bases: TGCGCCAGCAGCCAAGACGCGTCCGTCGCCGAGACCCAGTACTTC. Its protein product is CASSQDASVAETQYF.